The source of this T cell receptor beta chain is a study of cytomegalovirus exposure and HLA in healthy donors. Study results and limitations: Sequencing likely caused a cluster of highly shared sequence variants. Analysis performed later found more than 15,000 TCR beta sequences associated with HLA alleles at 0.05 false discovery rate. TCR beta chain V- and J-gene trimming was linked, in a later analysis, to a missense variant in DCLRE1C. In a later analysis, parvovirus B19, influenza, CMV and Epstein-Barr virus appeared linked to several top co-occurrence clusters.

In the case of this clone: Its antigen remains unknown.

The V and J ends lost 2 bases and 0 bases respectively, with 16 bases between them. The CDR3 loop spans 17 amino acids. CDR1 and CDR2 from the germline V gene are SGHVS and FNYEAQ. PCR amplification relied on 60 Vbeta primers (plus 13 Jbeta primers). Profiled with immunoSEQ multiplex PCR; TCRdb holds only in-frame clones, not every one. The table includes some 150,000 clones, about 80% detected once. The receptor's source is a woman in her fifties or sixties in good health and CMV-seronegative. Sequencing was carried out using PBMCs. V usage is TRBV7-6 and J usage is TRBJ1-2; D is perhaps TRBD1 (6 bases). The CDR3 DNA reads as TGTGCCAGCAGCTTACAGGGGCATGGCAGTTCTAACTATGGCTACACCTTC. This gives the protein CASSLQGHGSSNYGYTF.